Listed below are T cell receptor beta chains from one sample, sequenced in a study of blood T cell repertoires in COVID-19. TCRdb's copy holds only in-frame clones and misses some; the assay was immunoSEQ multiplex PCR. This sample has about 220,000 clones, with about 79% found just once. The sample taken for sequencing was PBMCs or T cells enriched from blood (not recorded which). All receptors derive from a woman between 40 and 55 years old with acute COVID-19. Each CDR3 is given with its conserved first and last residue.

CDR3: CASSIGTSGRGNEQFF; V: TRBV19; J: TRBJ2-1
CDR3: CASSSSPQGQRRAGANVLTF; V: TRBV28; J: TRBJ2-6
CDR3: CASSSGTGGSPLHF; V: TRBV27; J: TRBJ1-6
CDR3: CASSLSEGDQPQHF; V: TRBV5-1; J: TRBJ1-5
CDR3: CASKGTGVAGELFF; V: TRBV5-5; J: TRBJ2-2
CDR3: CASSPGTTGGIDTQYF; V: TRBV11-3; J: TRBJ2-3
CDR3: CASSLGQDTQPQHF; V: TRBV6-9; J: TRBJ1-5
CDR3: CASSDSFGFGELFF; V: TRBV19; J: TRBJ2-2
CDR3: CASSLTGQGNSPLHF; V: TRBV5-1; J: TRBJ1-6
CDR3: CASSLIEIYNEQFF; V: TRBV5-6; J: TRBJ2-1
CDR3: CASSFSGGNEAFF; V: TRBV11-3; J: TRBJ1-1
CDR3: CASNLVQGGNQPQHF; V: TRBV6-5; J: TRBJ1-5
CDR3: CASSLDPSGVQETQYF; V: TRBV5-6; J: TRBJ2-5
CDR3: CASSLENEQFF; V: TRBV12-3/TRBV12-4; J: TRBJ2-1
CDR3: CATSDLTSGRGSYNEQFF; V: TRBV24-1; J: TRBJ2-1
CDR3: CASSQAQIAAGGNTIYF; V: TRBV4-1; J: TRBJ1-3
CDR3: CASSLPGTGDTRGGYTF; V: TRBV5-6; J: TRBJ1-2
CDR3: CASTSGNTGELFF; V: TRBV12-3/TRBV12-4; J: TRBJ2-2
CDR3: CAWSIGQINTGELFF; V: TRBV30; J: TRBJ2-2
CDR3: CASSLARRTDTQYF; V: TRBV7-9; J: TRBJ2-3
CDR3: CATSGGGAPGANVLTF; V: TRBV24-1; J: TRBJ2-6
CDR3: CASSITYEQYF; V: TRBV11-2; J: TRBJ2-7
CDR3: CAIRQAAGPSYEQYF; V: TRBV10-3; J: TRBJ2-7
CDR3: CAWSVRPGAGNTIYF; V: TRBV30; J: TRBJ1-3
CDR3: CASRTTETGGNQPQHF; V: TRBV19; J: TRBJ1-5
CDR3: CASRTEVGRDTEAFF; V: TRBV7-8; J: TRBJ1-1
CDR3: CASSLAPGLAGGNNEQFF; V: TRBV7-9; J: TRBJ2-1